This entry lists 9 T cell receptor beta chains sequenced from one sample in a study of blood T cell repertoires in COVID-19. TCRdb keeps only in-frame clones here, not all; method: immunoSEQ multiplex PCR. The table has around 120,000 clones, roughly 90% seen once; the top ten hold 4% to 5%. Sequenced material: peripheral blood. The receptors were gathered from a man aged 55 to 69 with COVID-19, enrolled during active disease.

The CDR3 region has the DNA TGTGCCAGCAGCGGCGGAGGATTAAATGGCTACACCTTC. Amino acid sequence: CASSGGGLNGYTF. The chain recombines TRBV7-9 with TRBJ1-2; D is unclear. Trimming cost V 5 bases and J 6 bases, with 13 bases left between them. The germline V gene has CDR1 SEHNR and CDR2 FQNEAQ (reference sequence). This CDR3 is built from 13 residues. Full variable domain (remainder filled in from reference TRBV7-9 and TRBJ1-2): DTGVSQNPRHKITKRGQNVTFRCDPISEHNRLYWYRQTLGQGPEFLTYFQNEAQLEKSRLLSDRFSAERPKGSFSTLEIQRTEQGDSAMYLCASSGGGLNGYTFGSGTRLTVV.

J is TRBJ1-1 and V is TRBV7-2; D is ambiguous. V gave up 3 bases and J gave up 1 base, with 9 bases separating them. The CDR3 extends over 14 amino acids. The germline V gene has CDR1 SGHTA and CDR2 FQGNSA. The DNA for the CDR3 is TGTGCCAGCAGCTTTCGGGATGCGAACACTGAAGCTTTCTTT. Translating gives CASSFRDANTEAFF.

The chain carries TRBV4-3 and TRBJ1-6; the D is unclear. Germline lookup yields CDR1 LGHNA and CDR2 YSLEER. There are 14 residues in the CDR3. V was clipped by 1 base and J by 12 bases, with 13 bases between them. This chain's CDR3 is CASSQGRRVLPLHF. CDR3 nucleotide sequence: TGCGCCAGCAGCCAAGGGCGGAGAGTCTTACCCCTCCACTTT.

The V gene is TRBV24-1, the J gene TRBJ2-5; TRBD1 agrees at 7 bases. Germline V CDR1 and CDR2: KGHDR, SFDVKD. CDR3 length equals 14 residues. V gave up 3 bases and J gave up 3 bases; unmatched junction bases: 3. CDR3 protein: CATSDPQGEETQYF. The CDR3 coding sequence is TGTGCCACCAGTGATCCCCAGGGGGAAGAGACCCAGTACTTC.

The chain joins TRBV19 to TRBJ1-1, with D hard to call. V gave up 11 bases and J gave up 4 bases, with 14 bases separating them. The germline V gene encodes CDR1 LNHDA and CDR2 SQIVND (reference sequence). The CDR3 sequence is 12 residues long. The CDR3, as DNA: TGTGCCGTCCTCCGGGAGGGCACTGAAGCTTTCTTT. It codes for CAVLREGTEAFF.

The J gene is TRBJ1-4, the V gene TRBV30; D is unclear. The V gene lost 1 base and the J gene lost 12 bases, with 12 bases spanning the gap. The CDR3 contains 12 residues. Germline V lookup: CDR1 GTSNPN, CDR2 SVGIG (reference sequence). For the CDR3, the DNA is TGTGCCTGGAGTGGTACTGTTGTTGAACTGTTTTTT. Translation gives CAWSGTVVELFF.

The CDR3 spells CASSPWTGGIPNYGYTF. CDR3 DNA: TGCGCCAGCAGCCCATGGACAGGGGGGATCCCTAACTATGGCTACACCTTC. The gene calls are TRBV5-1 and TRBJ1-2; TRBD1 matches at 10 bases. This CDR3 region has 17 residues. Germline CDR1 and CDR2: SGHRS and YFSETQ. The V and J ends lost 4 bases and 0 bases, in that order; junction bases with no gene match: 9.

The rearrangement links TRBV9 to TRBJ2-5; 7 positions agree with TRBD1. V lost 3 bases and J lost 4; bases outside the gene matches: 6. The germline CDR1 and CDR2 sequences are SGDLS and YYNGEE. CDR3 size: 14 residues. The CDR3 here is CASSGTGVGETQYF. CDR3 sequence (DNA): TGTGCCAGCAGCGGAACAGGGGTGGGAGAGACCCAGTACTTC.

V and J are TRBV19 and TRBJ1-5, with D perhaps matching TRBD1 (5 bases). With 5 bases removed from V and 6 bases from J, the gap between germline ends came to 17 bases. The germline V gene has CDR1 LNHDA and CDR2 SQIVND (reference sequence). The CDR3 runs to 15 residues. In DNA form, the CDR3 reads TGTGCCAGTAGTCCCCACGTAGGGGTGGGTCAGCCCCAGCATTTT. It codes for CASSPHVGVGQPQHF.